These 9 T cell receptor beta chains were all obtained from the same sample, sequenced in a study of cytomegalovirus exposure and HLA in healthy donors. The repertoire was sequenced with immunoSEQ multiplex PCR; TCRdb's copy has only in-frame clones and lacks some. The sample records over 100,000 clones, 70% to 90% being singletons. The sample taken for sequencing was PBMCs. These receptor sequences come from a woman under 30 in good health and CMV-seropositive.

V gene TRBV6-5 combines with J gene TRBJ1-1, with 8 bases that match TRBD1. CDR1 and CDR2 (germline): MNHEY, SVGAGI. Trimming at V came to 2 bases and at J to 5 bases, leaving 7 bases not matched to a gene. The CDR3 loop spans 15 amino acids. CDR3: CASSYLDRVETEAFF. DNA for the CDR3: TGTGCCAGCAGTTACCTGGACAGGGTAGAAACTGAAGCTTTCTTT.

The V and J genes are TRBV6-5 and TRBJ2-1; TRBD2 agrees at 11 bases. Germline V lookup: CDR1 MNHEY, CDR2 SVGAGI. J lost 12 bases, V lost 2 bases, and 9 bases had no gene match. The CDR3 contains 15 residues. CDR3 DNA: TGTGCCAGCAGTTACGAGACTAGCGGGATAGGTTGGCAGTTCTTC. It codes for CASSYETSGIGWQFF.

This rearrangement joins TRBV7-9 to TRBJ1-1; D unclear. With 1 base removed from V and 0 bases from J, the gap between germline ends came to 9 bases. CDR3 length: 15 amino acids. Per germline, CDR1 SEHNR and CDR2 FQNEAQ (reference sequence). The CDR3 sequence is CASSLGRGVNTEAFF. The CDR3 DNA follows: TGTGCCAGCAGCTTAGGTCGGGGAGTGAACACTGAAGCTTTCTTT.

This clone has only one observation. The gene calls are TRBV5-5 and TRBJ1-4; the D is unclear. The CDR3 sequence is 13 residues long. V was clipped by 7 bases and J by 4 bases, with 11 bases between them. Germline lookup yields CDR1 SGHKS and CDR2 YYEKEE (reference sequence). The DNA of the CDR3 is TGTGCCAGCGGCGGGGTCGATAATGAAAAACTGTTTTTT. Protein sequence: CASGGVDNEKLFF.

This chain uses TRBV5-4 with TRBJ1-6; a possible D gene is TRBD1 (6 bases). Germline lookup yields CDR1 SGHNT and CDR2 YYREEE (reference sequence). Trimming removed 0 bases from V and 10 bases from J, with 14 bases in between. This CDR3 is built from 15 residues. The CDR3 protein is CASSLGSGVASPLHF. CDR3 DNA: TGTGCCAGCAGCTTGGGATCAGGGGTAGCATCACCCCTCCACTTT.

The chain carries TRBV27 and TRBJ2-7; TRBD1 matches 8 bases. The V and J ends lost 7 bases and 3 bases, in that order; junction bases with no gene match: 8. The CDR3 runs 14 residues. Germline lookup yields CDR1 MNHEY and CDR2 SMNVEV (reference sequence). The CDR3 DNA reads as TGTGCCAGCAAACGGACAGGGTCTTTCTACGAGCAGTACTTC. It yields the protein CASKRTGSFYEQYF.

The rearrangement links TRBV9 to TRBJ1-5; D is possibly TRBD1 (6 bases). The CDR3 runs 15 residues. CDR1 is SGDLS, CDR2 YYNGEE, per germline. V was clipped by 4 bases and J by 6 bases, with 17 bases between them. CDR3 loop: CASSLGGGSGQPQHF. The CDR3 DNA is TGTGCCAGCAGCCTAGGGGGGGGATCAGGTCAGCCCCAGCATTTT.

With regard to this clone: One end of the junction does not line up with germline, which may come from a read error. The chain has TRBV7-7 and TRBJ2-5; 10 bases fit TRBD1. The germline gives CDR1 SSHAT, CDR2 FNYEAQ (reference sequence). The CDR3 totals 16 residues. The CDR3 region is CASSFRQGAYGETQYF. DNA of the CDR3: TGTGCTAGCAGCTTCAGACAGGGGGCTTATGGAGAGACCCAGTACTTC.

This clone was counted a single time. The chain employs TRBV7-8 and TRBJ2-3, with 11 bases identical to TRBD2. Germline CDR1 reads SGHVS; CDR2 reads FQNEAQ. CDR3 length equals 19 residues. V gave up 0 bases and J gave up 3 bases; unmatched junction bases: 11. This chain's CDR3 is CASSLAYVTSGGRTDTQYF. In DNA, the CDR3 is TGTGCCAGCAGCTTAGCGTATGTCACTAGCGGGGGACGGACAGATACGCAGTATTTT.